The 5 T cell receptor beta chains in this list originate from one sample, sequenced in a study of beta chain features in type 1 diabetes. The investigators reverse transcribed all of the isolated RNA, so they sequenced expressed TCRB transcripts. Method: immunoSEQ multiplex PCR; TCRdb's copy keeps in-frame clones and lacks some. The repertoire holds fewer than 650,000 clones, around a sixth seen once, with more than 0.08% in the top ten. Sequenced sample: naive CD4+ T cells from blood. All receptors come from a man aged 18 to 30 in good health.

J is TRBJ2-5 and V is TRBV5-4, with 9 bases matching TRBD2. The CDR3 spans 14 residues. Germline V lookup: CDR1 SGHNT, CDR2 YYREEE (reference sequence). V was pared by 4 bases and J by 3 bases, with 4 bases of the junction left unmatched. CDR3 loop: CASSAGGLEETQYF. DNA for the CDR3: TGTGCCAGCAGCGCGGGGGGGCTGGAAGAGACCCAGTACTTC.

The CDR3 nucleotides read TGTGCCAGCAGGACATACAGGGGTAAGAACACTGAAGCTTTCTTT. This codes for CASRTYRGKNTEAFF. The chain is built from TRBV27 and TRBJ1-1; 7 positions match TRBD1. CDR3 size: 15 residues. Unmatched junction bases numbered 8, after V lost 6 bases and J lost 1 base. From germline, CDR1 is MNHEY and CDR2 SMNVEV (reference sequence).

This clone has at least ten counts. CDR3 nucleotides: TGTGCCATCAGTGAGACGTCGGGACTCAGCTACGAGCAGTACTTC. Amino acids: CAISETSGLSYEQYF. The chain uses TRBV10-3 and TRBJ2-7, with a weak D call TRBD2 (6 bases). V was cut by 2 bases and J by 3 bases, with 14 bases left in between. The V gene's germline CDR1 is ENHRY and CDR2 SYGVKD. The CDR3 has 15 residues.

The chain carries TRBV27 and TRBJ1-2; D unresolved. CDR3 length: 16 residues. V was trimmed by 5 bases and J by 6 bases, leaving 22 bases between them. The germline V gene encodes CDR1 MNHEY and CDR2 SMNVEV (reference sequence). The DNA for the CDR3 is TGTGCCAGCAGTCAGGTGGCAGAACCATATCGCCATGGCTACACCTTC. It specifies CASSQVAEPYRHGYTF.

As regards this clone: Other DNA sequences in this sample translate to the same CDR3. The V call is TRBV18, the J call TRBJ2-5; 9 bases are a match to TRBD2. CDR1 KGHSH and CDR2 LQKENI come from the germline V gene. V lost 1 base to trimming and J lost 3 bases; unmatched junction nucleotides: 0. The CDR3 contains 14 residues. This CDR3 reads CASSPLAGEETQYF. The CDR3 DNA follows: TGTGCCAGCTCACCACTAGCGGGGGAAGAGACCCAGTACTTC.